This T cell receptor (beta chain) came from a study of blood T cell repertoires in COVID-19 (dated by TCRdb to the early 2020s). Background on the whole study: Collaborator samples came from the United States, Italy and Spain and covered acute and convalescent phases of COVID-19. Samples were obtained from the ongoing ImmuneRACE study (first 160 participants) and from 1,254 subjects provided by 6 global collaborators. Subjects who had been exposed to COVID-19, were actively infected with it, or had recovered from it provided the deeply sampled blood TCRbeta repertoires that made up the dataset. The sample metadata nearly always contained a de-identified subject ID, COVID-19 status, age in years and sex. The prospective study material was composed of cDNA or gDNA derived from T cells, B-cell-depleted T cells, or PBMCs. The repertoires were made available in a free public database intended to serve as a resource for research on the immune response to SARS-CoV-2. Where available, HLA class I and class II types were taken from metadata supplied by the sample provider and were not determined by assay-based typing.

This clone was found a few times. Which antigen it targets is not known. Qualities for individual bases were not recorded, and no much larger clone is one base off. Each collaborating institution followed its own protocols to collect whole blood in K2EDTA tubes. For TCRbeta analysis, collaborators shipped samples in one of three forms: frozen whole blood, isolated PBMCs, or DNA extracted from either of those sample types. The immunoSEQ Assay, a bias-controlled multiplex PCR, was used to amplify TCRbeta CDR3 regions from genomic DNA. Under the source paper's analysis protocol: The number of nucleated cells in each sample was estimated by amplification of reference gene primers within the assay. To quantify the absolute abundance of each unique TCRbeta CDR3 rearrangement, sequence reads were collapsed and filtered. For each sample, productive Simpson clonality was calculated as the square root of Simpson's diversity index across productive rearrangements. The clones in this table, taken by TCRdb from immuneACCESS, are in-frame only. Not every clone is retained; where verified, under half of the shortfall comes from an unresolved V gene, and the cause of the rest is unknown. V and J calls and clone size are as listed in that table; D and trimming were resolved from the DNA. The sample includes around 100,000 clones, with around 84% observed a single time. The top ten clones comprise 10% to 15% of the sample.

CDR1 and CDR2 were assigned from the germline V gene as SGHDN and FVKESK. The CDR3 spans 18 residues, from the cysteine through the phenylalanine. The sequence is cut down to CDR3 DNA, 54 bases in frame from base 1. The trim is 4 bases for V and 3 bases for J, with a gap of 23 bases between the germline ends. What the study reported, not specific to this receptor: Clinical and demographic metadata were provided uncurated, with the amount varying by source and participant.

This TCR was sampled from a human donor in a cohort sampled during active COVID-19. The sample comprised peripheral blood. The V and J genes are TRBV14 and TRBJ2-3, with an unclear D gene assignment. The base sequence is TGTGCCAGCAGCCCGATCCAAGAGGTGTTCTCGGGTACAGATACGCAGTATTTT. It codes for CASSPIQEVFSGTDTQYF.